This T cell receptor beta chain was sequenced for a study of blood T cell repertoires in COVID-19. The method was immunoSEQ multiplex PCR; TCRdb's version includes in-frame clones alone and lacks a portion of them. The sample holds some 61,000 clones, 86% seen once. The CDR3 contains 14 residues. CDR1 and CDR2 (germline): SGHTA, FQGNSA. The V and J ends lost 5 bases and 2 bases respectively, with 10 bases between them. The sequence was obtained from a man in his thirties or forties with acute or convalescent COVID-19. Sequencing used peripheral blood. This rearrangement joins TRBV7-2 to TRBJ1-3; D gene ambiguous. The DNA of the CDR3 is TGTGCCAGCAGCCGCGGGCCAGCTGGAAACACCATATATTTT. This sequence encodes CASSRGPAGNTIYF.